This T cell receptor (beta chain) was identified in a study of blood T cell repertoires in COVID-19. Across the study: Donors in the United States, Italy and Spain gave samples during acute or convalescent COVID-19.

Study processing details: Nucleated cell counts were estimated from reference gene primer amplification. Assay used: immunoSEQ multiplex PCR; TCRdb lists only in-frame clones, some missing. V, J and clone size derive from that table, while D and trimming were established from the DNA sequence. Among more than 250,000 clones listed, 80% to 90% were seen once. The CDR3 consists of 15 residues. Trimming cost V 1 base and J 1 base, with 10 bases left between them. Per the germline V gene, CDR1 is SGHTA and CDR2 is FQGNSA. Material for sequencing was peripheral blood. The TCR sequence derives from a woman between 45 and 60 years old with COVID-19, enrolled during active disease. The chain employs TRBV7-2 and TRBJ1-1; D ambiguous. This chain's CDR3 is CASSLVSGRNTEAFF. The DNA for the CDR3 is TGTGCCAGCAGCTTAGTATCCGGGAGGAACACTGAAGCTTTCTTT.